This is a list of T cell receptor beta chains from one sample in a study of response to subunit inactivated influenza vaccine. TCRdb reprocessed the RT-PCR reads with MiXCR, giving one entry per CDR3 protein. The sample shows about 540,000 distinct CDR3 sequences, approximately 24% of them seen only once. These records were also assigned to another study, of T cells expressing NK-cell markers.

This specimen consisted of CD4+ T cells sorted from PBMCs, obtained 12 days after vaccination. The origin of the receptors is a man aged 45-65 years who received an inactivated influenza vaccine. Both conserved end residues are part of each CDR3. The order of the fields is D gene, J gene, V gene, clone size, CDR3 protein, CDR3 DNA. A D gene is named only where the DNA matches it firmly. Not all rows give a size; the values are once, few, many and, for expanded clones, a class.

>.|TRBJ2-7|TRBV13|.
CASSFRTIQAYEQYF
TGTGCCAGCAGCTTTCGGACGATCCAAGCCTACGAGCAGTACTTC
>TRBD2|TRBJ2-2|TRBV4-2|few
CASSQEPSGGTGTGELFF
TGTGCCAGCAGCCAAGAACCTAGCGGGGGTACGGGTACCGGGGAGCTGTTTTTT
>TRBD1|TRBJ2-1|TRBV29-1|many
CSVPLLGTGVYNEQFF
TGCAGCGTTCCCCTCCTCGGGACAGGGGTTTACAATGAGCAGTTCTTC
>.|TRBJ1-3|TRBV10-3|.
CAAGQTGNTIYF
TGTGCCGCCGGACAAACTGGAAACACCATATATTTT
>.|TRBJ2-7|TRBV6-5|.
CASSYSTKGLEQYF
TGTGCCAGCAGTTACTCGACCAAGGGGCTCGAGCAGTACTTC
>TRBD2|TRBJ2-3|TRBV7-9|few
CASSLGVGLATSDTQYF
TGTGCCAGCAGCTTAGGTGTGGGACTAGCGACATCAGATACGCAGTATTTT
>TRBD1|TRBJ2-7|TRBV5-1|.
CASSLGGTVSNEQYF
TGCGCCAGCAGCTTGGGGGGGACAGTCTCCAACGAGCAGTACTTC
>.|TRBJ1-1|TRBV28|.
CASSLRRTRSAFF
TGTGCCAGCAGTTTACGGCGGACCCGCTCCGCTTTCTTT
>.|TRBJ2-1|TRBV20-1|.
CSARVLVPSSYNEQFF
TGCAGTGCTAGAGTTCTGGTCCCGAGCTCCTACAATGAGCAGTTCTTC
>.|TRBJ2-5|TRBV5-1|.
CASSAGSEKETQYF
TGCGCCAGCAGCGCGGGGTCTGAAAAAGAGACCCAGTACTTC
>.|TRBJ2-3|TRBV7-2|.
CASSPDGSDTQYF
TGTGCCAGCAGCCCCGACGGGTCAGATACGCAGTATTTT
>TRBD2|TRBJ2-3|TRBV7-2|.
CASSPRGGRTDTQYF
TGTGCCAGCAGCCCTCGTGGCGGGAGGACAGATACGCAGTATTTT
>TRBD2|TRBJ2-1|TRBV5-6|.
CASSLTTSGSYNEQFF
TGTGCCAGCAGCTTGACAACTAGCGGGTCCTACAATGAGCAGTTCTTC
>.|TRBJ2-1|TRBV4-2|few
CASSQDRWRSSYNEQFF
TGTGCCAGCAGCCAAGATCGGTGGCGATCTTCCTACAATGAGCAGTTCTTC
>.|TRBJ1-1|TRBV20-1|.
CSASGTGMGTEAFF
TGCAGTGCTAGTGGTACAGGGATGGGGACTGAAGCTTTCTTT
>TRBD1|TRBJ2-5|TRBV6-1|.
CASRSPGQRQETQYF
TGTGCCAGCAGATCCCCGGGACAGAGACAAGAGACCCAGTACTTC
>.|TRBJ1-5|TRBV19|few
CASSLWDFQPQHF
TGTGCCAGTAGTCTCTGGGATTTTCAGCCCCAGCATTTT